This T cell receptor (beta chain) came from a study of long-term antiretroviral therapy in people with HIV. Germline V gene lookup returns CDR1 SQVTM and CDR2 ANQGSEA. The CDR3 length is 13 residues. Trimming took off 5 bases at V and 5 bases at J, with 14 bases between the two ends. Survey-level resolution applied to immunoSEQ assay v3.0. For every sample, sequencing targeted 40,000-50,000 T-cell genomes. The assay was immunoSEQ multiplex PCR, and TCRdb's table has in-frame clones only and misses some. The data contain about 17,000 clones, 76% of them seen just once; the ten biggest clones take up 14% to 15%.

This sample comprised unsorted PBMCs, obtained roughly 2.4 years before starting antiretroviral therapy. The V gene is TRBV29-1, the J gene TRBJ2-3, with TRBD1 as a possible D gene (6 bases). The clonotype originates from a woman in her forties or fifties with HIV. CDR3 loop: CSVPGAIGDTQYF. As DNA, the CDR3 is TGCAGCGTTCCAGGGGCGATCGGAGATACGCAGTATTTT.